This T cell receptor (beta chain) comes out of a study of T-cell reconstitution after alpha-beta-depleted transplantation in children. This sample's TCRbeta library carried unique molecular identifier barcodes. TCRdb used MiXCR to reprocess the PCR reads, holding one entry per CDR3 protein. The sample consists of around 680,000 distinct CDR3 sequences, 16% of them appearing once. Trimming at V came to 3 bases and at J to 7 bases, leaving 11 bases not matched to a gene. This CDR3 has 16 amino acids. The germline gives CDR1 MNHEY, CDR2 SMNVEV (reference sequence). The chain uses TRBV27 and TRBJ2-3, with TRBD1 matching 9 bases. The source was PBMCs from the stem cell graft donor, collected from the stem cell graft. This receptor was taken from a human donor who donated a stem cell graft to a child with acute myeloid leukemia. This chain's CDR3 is CASSFFRDRELNTQYF. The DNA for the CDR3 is TGTGCCAGCAGTTTCTTTCGGGACAGGGAGTTGAATACGCAGTATTTT.